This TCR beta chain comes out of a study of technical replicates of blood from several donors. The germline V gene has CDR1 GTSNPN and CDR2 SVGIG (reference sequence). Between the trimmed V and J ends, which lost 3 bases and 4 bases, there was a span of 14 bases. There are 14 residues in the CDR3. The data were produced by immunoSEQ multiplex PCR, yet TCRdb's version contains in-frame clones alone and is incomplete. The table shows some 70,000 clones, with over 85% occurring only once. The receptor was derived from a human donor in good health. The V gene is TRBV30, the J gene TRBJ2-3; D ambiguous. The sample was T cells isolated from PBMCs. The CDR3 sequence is CAWRRSLVADTQYF. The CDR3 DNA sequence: TGTGCCTGGAGACGTAGTCTTGTCGCAGATACGCAGTATTTT. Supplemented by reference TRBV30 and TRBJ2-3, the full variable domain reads SQTIHQWPATLVQPVGSPLSLECTVEGTSNPNLYWYRQAAGRGLQLLFYSVGIGQISSEVPQNLSASRPQDRQFILSSKKLLLSDSGFYLCAWRRSLVADTQYFGPGTRLTVL.